The 29 T cell receptor beta chains below come from one sample, sequenced in a study of T-cell memory formation after mild COVID-19. One entry per CDR3 protein results from TCRdb running MiXCR on the 5' RACE reads. The sample includes about 450,000 distinct CDR3 sequences, less than 25% of them seen just once. The sample taken for sequencing was PBMCs or a T cell subset sorted from them (not recorded which). Receptors were obtained from an adult woman who had mild COVID-19 (a few samples of this study predate the infection). Cell type and time point are not known.

This clonotype was counted only a few times. V and J are TRBV6-2 or TRBV6-3 and TRBJ1-1, with a weak D call TRBD1 (5 bases). The CDR3 spans 18 residues. CDR1 and CDR2 (germline): MNHEY, SVGEGT. V was shortened by 6 bases and J by 4 bases, with 27 bases between the two germline ends. The CDR3 region is CASSLSLAMMGRATEAFF. The CDR3 nucleotides are TGTGCCAGCAGCCTATCGCTGGCTATGATGGGGCGTGCCACTGAAGCTTTCTTT.

This clonotype showed up just a few times. This chain connects TRBV7-9 to TRBJ1-5; D remains unclear. The germline V and J ends were trimmed by 5 bases and 3 bases, with 8 bases remaining between them. In germline, CDR1 is SEHNR, CDR2 FQNEAQ (reference sequence). This CDR3 contains 13 residues. CDR3 nucleotide sequence: TGTGCCAGCAGCCCTTTAGTCAATCAGCCCCAGCATTTT. It yields the protein CASSPLVNQPQHF.

This clonotype has a handful of counts. The rearrangement links TRBV28 to TRBJ2-5; the D gene is possibly TRBD1 (5 bases). CDR3 length: 15 amino acids. The germline V gene encodes CDR1 MDHEN and CDR2 SYDVKM. Trimming shortened V by 1 base and J by 1 base, and 10 bases separated the two germline ends. The CDR3 region is CASSLLAGSQETQYF. In nucleotides, the CDR3 is TGTGCCAGCAGTTTATTGGCAGGGTCCCAAGAGACCCAGTACTTC.

This clonotype has only a few counts. The chain recombines TRBV5-1 with TRBJ2-2, with 9 bases aligning to TRBD1. The CDR3 extends over 14 amino acids. The germline V gene encodes CDR1 SGHRS and CDR2 YFSETQ. Trimming took 2 bases from V and 7 from J; bases not matched to a gene: 3. The CDR3 DNA is TGCGCCAGCAGCTTCGGACAGGGGAACGGGGAGCTGTTTTTT. It encodes CASSFGQGNGELFF.

The chain joins TRBV12-3 or TRBV12-4 to TRBJ1-1; D remains ambiguous. Trimming pared 10 bases from V and 1 base from J, leaving 13 bases between. CDR3 length: 13 amino acids. CDR3 sequence (DNA): TGTGCCACCTCGGCAGGTCGGAACACTGAAGCTTTCTTT. Protein: CATSAGRNTEAFF.

The genes are TRBV12-3 or TRBV12-4 and TRBJ2-7, with 7 bases that match TRBD1. This CDR3 region has 15 residues. V shed 6 bases, J shed 2 bases, and the junction held 10 bases outside the gene matches. DNA of the CDR3: TGTGCCAGCAGCCCGCCCGGGACAGCCACCTACGAGCAGTACTTC. Its translation is CASSPPGTATYEQYF.

The chain links TRBV27 to TRBJ1-2; a weak D match, TRBD1 (5 bases). The CDR3 is 14 amino acids. Germline V gene lookup returns CDR1 MNHEY and CDR2 SMNVEV (reference sequence). V lost 6 bases, J lost 0 bases, and 11 bases lay in between. The CDR3 DNA is TGTGCCAGCAGCCCCCGGGGCCCTAACTATGGCTACACCTTC. Translating it yields CASSPRGPNYGYTF.

The chain recombines TRBV20-1 with TRBJ2-7, with 7 nucleotides matching TRBD1. The CDR3 runs 14 residues. Germline CDR1 reads DFQATT; CDR2 reads SNEGSKA (reference sequence). Unmatched junction bases numbered 9, after V lost 5 bases and J lost 2 bases. The CDR3 DNA reads as TGCAGTGCTTCACCCGGGACAGTTGCCTACGAGCAGTACTTC. Amino acids: CSASPGTVAYEQYF.

The gene calls are TRBV7-3 and TRBJ1-1, with 12 bases aligning to TRBD1. This CDR3 comprises 15 residues. J gave up 6 bases and V 3 bases, and 5 bases lay outside the gene matches. The germline gives CDR1 SGHTA, CDR2 FQGTGA. The CDR3 DNA reads TGTGCCAGCAGCTTGGGGGGACAGGGGGCGGCTGAAGCTTTCTTT. Amino acid sequence: CASSLGGQGAAEAFF.

This clonotype was counted only a few times. The chain joins TRBV20-1 to TRBJ2-7; D is possibly TRBD2 (6 bases). Germline V gives CDR1 DFQATT, CDR2 SNEGSKA (reference sequence). Trimming removed 6 bases from V and 3 bases from J, with 15 bases in between. The CDR3 is made up of 13 amino acids. The CDR3 loop reads CSARGRLDYEQYF. CDR3 nucleotides: TGCAGTGCCCGAGGGAGACTAGACTACGAGCAGTACTTC.

This clonotype appeared a few times. The chain employs TRBV7-8 and TRBJ1-6, with D unresolved. Per the germline V gene, CDR1 is SGHVS and CDR2 is FQNEAQ. The CDR3 extends over 16 amino acids. Trimming removed 4 bases at V and 8 bases at J, with 18 bases between. The CDR3 DNA sequence: TGTGCCAGCAGCTCTCTGTCGGTTAGGGTTCATTCACCCCTCCACTTT. As protein: CASSSLSVRVHSPLHF.

This clonotype has only a few counts. This rearrangement joins TRBV4-1 to TRBJ2-7; D unresolved. The CDR3 has 13 amino acids. Per the germline V gene, CDR1 is MGHRA and CDR2 is YSYEKL. Trimming shortened V by 3 bases and J by 3 bases, and 9 bases separated the two germline ends. The CDR3 DNA sequence: TGCGCCAGCAGCCATCAAACGGGCTACGAGCAGTACTTC. Its protein product is CASSHQTGYEQYF.

There are a few counts of this clonotype. J is TRBJ2-7 and V is TRBV7-2; D unresolved. V lost 1 base, J lost 6 bases, and 7 bases lay in between. The CDR3 totals 12 residues. Germline V lookup: CDR1 SGHTA, CDR2 FQGNSA. CDR3 sequence (DNA): TGTGCCAGCAGCTTAGAGGAGTTCGAGCAGTACTTC. Amino acid sequence: CASSLEEFEQYF.

This clonotype was detected a few times. The rearrangement joins TRBV10-3 to TRBJ2-1, with 8 bases aligning to TRBD2. This CDR3 contains 15 residues. Germline-derived CDR1 and CDR2 are ENHRY and SYGVKD. With 5 bases clipped from V and 0 bases from J, the junction kept 3 bases outside the gene matches. Here the CDR3 reads CAISSSGSSYNEQFF. The CDR3 coding sequence is TGTGCCATCAGTTCCAGCGGGAGCTCCTACAATGAGCAGTTCTTC.

The chain has TRBV20-1 and TRBJ2-7; D might be TRBD1 or TRBD2, each matching 5 bases. V was clipped by 3 bases and J by 2 bases, with 8 bases between them. The CDR3 has 12 amino acids. From germline, CDR1 is DFQATT and CDR2 SNEGSKA (reference sequence). CDR3 DNA sequence: TGCAGTGCTAGCGAGGGGCCCTACGAGCAGTACTTC. The encoded protein is CSASEGPYEQYF.

This clonotype came up a few times. This chain connects TRBV12-3 or TRBV12-4 to TRBJ1-1; perhaps TRBD1 as D (6 bases). This CDR3 region has 13 residues. Trimming pared 3 bases from V and 4 bases from J, leaving 9 bases between. CDR3: CASSLGASTEAFF. The CDR3 DNA reads TGTGCCAGCAGTTTGGGGGCTAGCACTGAAGCTTTCTTT.

The V call is TRBV18, the J call TRBJ1-5, with TRBD1 matching 7 bases. This CDR3 has 14 residues. Per the germline V gene, CDR1 is KGHSH and CDR2 is LQKENI. J gave up 4 bases and V 0 bases, and 0 bases lay outside the gene matches. The CDR3 protein is CASSPPGQNQPQHF. In nucleotides, the CDR3 is TGTGCCAGCTCACCACCGGGACAGAATCAGCCCCAGCATTTT.

This clonotype was observed a handful of times. This sequence joins TRBV5-1 and TRBJ2-1, with 14 bases that match TRBD2. The length of the CDR3 is 17 residues. Per germline, CDR1 SGHRS and CDR2 YFSETQ. J lost 12 bases, V lost 1 base, and 12 bases had no gene match. CDR3 amino acids: CASSLSAPGTSGRVQFF. The CDR3 DNA sequence: TGCGCCAGCAGCTTGAGCGCCCCCGGGACTAGCGGGAGAGTGCAGTTCTTC. The variable domain in full, completed from reference TRBV5-1 and TRBJ2-1, reads KAGVTQTPRYLIKTRGQQVTLSCSPISGHRSVSWYQQTPGQGLQFLFEYFSETQRNKGNFPGRFSGRQFSNSRSEMNVSTLELGDSALYLCASSLSAPGTSGRVQFFGPGTRLTVL.

This clonotype was observed a handful of times. V usage is TRBV3-1 and J usage is TRBJ2-2; TRBD2 might be the D (6 bases). The CDR3 runs 14 residues. V shed 4 bases and J shed 6 bases, with 12 bases lying between them. Germline V gene lookup returns CDR1 LGHDT and CDR2 YNNKEL (reference sequence). The CDR3 sequence is CASSPRPGAGELFF. CDR3 DNA: TGTGCCAGCAGCCCCCGACCGGGGGCCGGGGAGCTGTTTTTT.

This clonotype was seen more than once but under ten times. This chain links TRBV5-6 with TRBJ2-7; perhaps TRBD1 as D (6 bases). This CDR3 has 15 amino acids. The germline V and J ends were trimmed by 4 bases and 2 bases, with 16 bases remaining between them. Germline loops: CDR1 SGHDT, CDR2 YYEEEE. DNA for the CDR3: TGTGCCAGCAGCCTTACAGGGCGTCTGACCTACGAGCAGTACTTC. This sequence encodes CASSLTGRLTYEQYF.

This chain links TRBV4-2 with TRBJ2-7, with TRBD2 matching 10 bases. After removal of 5 bases from V and 1 base from J, the junction contained 5 bases not matched to a gene. Germline V lookup: CDR1 LGHNA, CDR2 YNFKEQ. CDR3 length: 15 amino acids. The CDR3 nucleotides read TGTGCCAGCAGCACGGGACTAGCGACTTCCTACGAGCAGTACTTC. Amino acids: CASSTGLATSYEQYF.

The genes are TRBV24-1 and TRBJ2-3; D gene unclear. V was pared by 7 bases and J by 3 bases, with 10 bases between. CDR3 length: 13 residues. The germline V gene encodes CDR1 KGHDR and CDR2 SFDVKD. In DNA form, the CDR3 reads TGTGCCACCAGAGTTAGTGAAACAGATACGCAGTATTTT. This translates into CATRVSETDTQYF.

This clonotype was counted between two and nine times. This rearrangement joins TRBV7-2 to TRBJ2-1; no clear D. The CDR3 contains 15 residues. Trimming took off 0 bases at V and 3 bases at J, with 9 bases between the two ends. In germline, CDR1 is SGHTA, CDR2 FQGNSA. The CDR3 DNA reads as TGTGCCAGCAGCTTAGCCTGGGCAGACTACAATGAGCAGTTCTTC. Translation: CASSLAWADYNEQFF.

The V call is TRBV12-3 or TRBV12-4, the J call TRBJ2-1; D perhaps matches TRBD2 (6 bases). The V gene lost 5 bases and the J gene lost 5 bases, with 10 bases spanning the gap. The CDR3 length is 13 residues. DNA of the CDR3: TGTGCCAGCAGTGCGGGACTCCACAATGAGCAGTTCTTC. Protein: CASSAGLHNEQFF.

On this clonotype: At one end the junction does not follow the germline gene, possibly because of a read error. The genes are TRBV7-3 and TRBJ2-6; 9 nucleotides line up with TRBD1. Germline V CDR1 and CDR2: SGHTA, FQGTGA. This CDR3 is built from 17 residues. The CDR3 nucleotides read TGTGCCAGCAGCTCCGGGACAGGGACCTCTGTGGCCAACGTCCTGACTTTC. Residues: CASSSGTGTSVANVLTF. The full variable domain, in which reference TRBV7-3 and TRBJ2-6 provide the parts outside the CDR3, is GAGVSQTPSNKVTEKGKYVELRCDPISGHTALYWYRQSLGQGPEFLIYFQGTGAADDSGLPNDRFFAVRPEGSVSTLKIQRTERGDSAVYLCASSSGTGTSVANVLTFGAGSRLTVL.

The chain carries TRBV24-1 and TRBJ2-3; TRBD1 matches 8 bases. The CDR3 totals 14 residues. V lost 7 bases, J lost 5 bases, and 7 bases stayed unmatched. Germline loops: CDR1 KGHDR, CDR2 SFDVKD. The CDR3 is CATSAGGAEDTQYF. CDR3 bases: TGTGCCACCAGCGCAGGGGGCGCCGAAGATACGCAGTATTTT.

This clonotype was seen only a few times. The rearrangement uses TRBV20-1 and TRBJ2-4, with D possibly TRBD1 on 6 matching bases. Per the germline V gene, CDR1 is DFQATT and CDR2 is SNEGSKA (reference sequence). There are 14 residues in the CDR3. V was clipped by 3 bases and J by 7 bases, with 16 bases between them. CDR3 amino acids: CSASEGVGWNIQYF. Here the CDR3 DNA reads TGCAGTGCTAGCGAGGGGGTCGGGTGGAACATTCAGTACTTC.

The J gene is TRBJ2-1, the V gene TRBV5-6, with 11 bases identical to TRBD2. The trim removed 7 bases at V and 6 bases at J, leaving 24 bases unmatched. The CDR3 contains 20 residues. Germline V gene lookup returns CDR1 SGHDT and CDR2 YYEEEE. This CDR3 is CASEAPKIAGGPRGLNEQFF. CDR3 nucleotides: TGTGCCAGCGAAGCCCCCAAGATAGCGGGAGGGCCCAGAGGGCTCAATGAGCAGTTCTTC.

This clonotype was recorded at least ten times. The chain couples TRBV4-2 to TRBJ2-7; the D gene is possibly TRBD1 (8 bases). The CDR3 runs 14 residues. The germline V gene encodes CDR1 LGHNA and CDR2 YNFKEQ. V was cut by 2 bases and J by 7 bases, with 15 bases left in between. The CDR3 DNA is TGTGCCAGCAGCCAACCCGGACAGGGAGGGGAGCAGTACTTC. It specifies CASSQPGQGGEQYF.